Sequencing of this T cell receptor beta chain was carried out in a study of immune heterogeneity within non-small cell lung tumors. Multiplex PCR relied on 32 V and 13 J primers to amplify TCR beta CDR3. TCRdb redid the calling of the multiplex PCR reads with MiXCR, one entry per CDR3 protein. Of fewer than 7,500 distinct CDR3 sequences listed, over 20% were seen once; the top ten hold roughly 17%. Template input, which was bulk tumor genomic DNA, totaled around 660 ng per sample. From each primary tumor, several far-apart biopsies were obtained during surgery. These patients got curative surgery after being newly diagnosed with untreated non-small cell lung cancer. Those donating were patients (newly diagnosed with non-small cell lung cancer) who were having surgery with curative intent. The receptor's source is a man aged 55 to 70 with non-small cell lung cancer. Source material: lung tumor tissue.

The CDR3 protein is CASSTSSYEQYF. CDR3 DNA sequence: TGTGCCAGCAGTACCTCAAGCTACGAGCAGTACTTC. The J gene is TRBJ2-7, the V gene TRBV25-1; D remains unclear. V lost 5 bases and J lost 3, with 8 bases in between. The CDR3 has 12 residues. Per germline, CDR1 MGHDK and CDR2 SYGVNS.